A single sample gave rise to the 8 T cell receptor beta chains below, sequenced in a study of shared clonotypes between healthy human individuals. The protocol was immunoSEQ multiplex PCR, while the TCRdb copy is restricted to in-frame clones and leaves out a portion. The sample holds about 2 million clones, roughly 94% seen once. Sequenced: naive CD4+ T cells sorted from blood. As for subset: CD45RA+ positively selected. The receptors stem from a man aged 18 to 35 in good health.

Regarding this clone: This sample also contains other DNA sequences that code for the same CDR3. This chain joins TRBV5-1 and TRBJ2-3, with TRBD2 matching over 9 bases. J lost 3 bases, V lost 0 bases, and 2 bases had no gene match. The germline gives CDR1 SGHRS, CDR2 YFSETQ. The CDR3 length is 15 residues. CDR3 nucleotide sequence: TGCGCCAGCAGCTTGGGGCTAGCGGGAACAGATACGCAGTATTTT. Amino acids: CASSLGLAGTDTQYF.

In its sample, this clone was seen once. This sample also contains other DNA sequences that code for the same CDR3. This chain connects TRBV7-2 to TRBJ2-7; TRBD2 aligns across 10 bases. Germline V gene data show CDR1 as SGHTA and CDR2 as FQGNSA. The CDR3 is made up of 15 amino acids. The V gene end was trimmed by 4 bases and the J gene end by 3 bases; junction bases not matched to a gene: 6. The CDR3 DNA reads TGTGCCAGCAGCTCTTTAGCGGGGGGAAGCTACGAGCAGTACTTC. This sequence encodes CASSSLAGGSYEQYF.

The chain carries TRBV9 and TRBJ2-7; TRBD2 agrees at 15 bases. After removal of 4 bases from V and 7 bases from J, the junction contained 6 bases not matched to a gene. The CDR3 is 15 residues long. Per germline, CDR1 SGDLS and CDR2 YYNGEE. CDR3 nucleotides: TGTGCCAGCAGCCCAAGGACTAGCGGGGGGGTGGAGCAGTACTTC. As protein: CASSPRTSGGVEQYF.

V gene TRBV7-2 combines with J gene TRBJ1-2; unclear D gene. The germline V gene has CDR1 SGHTA and CDR2 FQGNSA. Trimming shortened V by 1 base and J by 5 bases, and 14 bases separated the two germline ends. CDR3 length: 15 residues. In nucleotides, the CDR3 is TGTGCCAGCAGCTTAGTTGGGAGAACCGGTTATGGCTACACCTTC. It codes for CASSLVGRTGYGYTF.

This chain uses TRBV9 with TRBJ2-2; D not resolved. Trimming pared 0 bases from V and 3 bases from J, leaving 9 bases between. Germline CDR1 SGDLS, CDR2 YYNGEE. This CDR3 spans 15 amino acids. CDR3 bases: TGTGCCAGCAGCGTAGCAGATCAGTACACCGGGGAGCTGTTTTTT. This encodes CASSVADQYTGELFF.

This chain connects TRBV9 to TRBJ1-6, with 9 positions matching TRBD1. Trimming removed 5 bases from V and 10 bases from J; junction bases left unmatched: 10. The CDR3 contains 15 residues. Germline CDR1 reads SGDLS; CDR2 reads YYNGEE. The CDR3 DNA reads as TGTGCCAGCAGACCCACAGGGGGCCTAGAGTCACCCCTCCACTTT. This codes for CASRPTGGLESPLHF.

As to this clone: The same CDR3 is also encoded by other DNA sequences in this sample. The chain joins TRBV5-1 to TRBJ1-1; D is uncertain. CDR1 and CDR2 (germline): SGHRS, YFSETQ. Trimming removed 5 bases at V and 0 bases at J, with 8 bases between. CDR3 length: 13 amino acids. CDR3 sequence: CASRTALNTEAFF. For the CDR3, the DNA is TGCGCCAGCAGGACGGCCCTGAACACTGAAGCTTTCTTT.

With regard to this clone: This same CDR3 is encoded by further DNA sequences in the sample. The CDR3 here is CAWSENYEQYF. The CDR3 region has the DNA TGTGCCTGGAGTGAAAATTACGAGCAGTACTTC. The V gene is TRBV30, the J gene TRBJ2-7; D is undetermined. The CDR3 sequence is 11 residues long. CDR1 GTSNPN and CDR2 SVGIG come from the germline V gene (reference sequence). V lost 1 base, J lost 4 bases, and 5 bases lay in between. The full variable domain, its missing parts supplied by reference TRBV30 and TRBJ2-7, is SQTIHQWPATLVQPVGSPLSLECTVEGTSNPNLYWYRQAAGRGLQLLFYSVGIGQISSEVPQNLSASRPQDRQFILSSKKLLLSDSGFYLCAWSENYEQYFGPGTRLTVT.